This TCR beta chain was captured in a study of beta chain features in type 1 diabetes. Trimming stripped 0 bases from V and 1 base from J, with 9 bases between. The CDR3 covers 14 residues. Germline V gene data show CDR1 as GTSNPN and CDR2 as SVGIG (reference sequence). The table lists this clone with a few counts. Its antigen is not known. Within the sample, other DNA sequences also encode this same CDR3. Since all of the isolated RNA was reverse transcribed, expressed TCRB transcripts were what got sequenced. Measured with immunoSEQ multiplex PCR; TCRdb has only the in-frame clones, and not every one. This table holds 350,000 to 400,000 clones, roughly 16% found once. Study-level points and caveats: cDNA-based sequencing might over-represent cells highly expressing TCR.

This sequence originates from a young woman in good health. The chain employs TRBV30 and TRBJ2-5; D perhaps matches TRBD1 (6 bases). Sequences were obtained from naive CD4+ T cells from blood. The CDR3 DNA sequence: TGTGCCTGGAGTGTAGGGGGTTCCCAAGAGACCCAGTACTTC. It codes for CAWSVGGSQETQYF.